This T cell receptor beta chain is drawn from a study of spatial heterogeneity in lung cancer. In the study overall: A unique TCR and UMI combination showed up more than ten times in raw reads, on average.

TCRdb analysed the 5' RACE reads with MiXCR anew, one entry per CDR3 protein. The table has several thousand distinct CDR3 sequences, roughly 2.9% seen once. This clonotype occurred many times. V lost 7 bases, J lost 0 bases, and 12 bases lay in between. The CDR3 is 14 residues long. The germline V gene encodes CDR1 LGHDT and CDR2 YNNKEL (reference sequence). Time point noted: sample taken at primary tumor resection. This clonotype was sampled from a male donor with early-stage non-small cell lung cancer. The specimen was normal lung tissue next to the tumor, collected at surgery. This rearrangement joins TRBV3-1 to TRBJ1-1; D gene uncertain. CDR3 amino acids: CASMGMEMNTEAFF. The CDR3 region has the DNA TGTGCCAGCATGGGAATGGAGATGAACACTGAAGCTTTCTTT.